Described below is a single TCR beta chain sequence and its context. The antigen is unknown. Germline V CDR1 and CDR2: MNHEY, SVGAGI. The CDR3 is 14 residues long. The trim removed 6 bases at V and 9 bases at J, leaving 8 bases unmatched. The data derive from a study of OX40 agonist ivuxolimab in advanced cancers. At the level of the study: Patients with hepatocellular carcinoma, melanoma, renal cell or head and neck cancer made up the dose-escalation patients.

Autoimmune disease history or systemic immunosuppression led to patients being barred. Measured with immunoSEQ multiplex PCR; TCRdb has only the in-frame clones, and not every one. The sample carries 55,000 to 90,000 clones, approximately 86% recorded once. General observations from the study: Blood T cells, both CD4+ and CD8+, expanded clonally by week 6 at 0.1 to 3.0 mg/kg.

This clonotype originated in an adult with an advanced solid tumor such as melanoma, head and neck, liver or kidney cancer. This chain connects TRBV6-5 to TRBJ1-4; TRBD1 matches at 9 bases. The specimen was CD4+ or CD8+ T cells sorted from blood, collected in a trial of the OX40 agonist ivuxolimab. The CDR3 loop is CASRSGTGIKKLFF. The CDR3 DNA follows: TGTGCCAGCAGGTCCGGGACAGGGATTAAAAAACTGTTTTTT.